This TCR beta chain was sequenced for a study of CD8+ T cells in alopecia areata (dated by TCRdb to 2016 to 2019). With regard to the full study: In both human patients and the C3H/HeJ mouse model, the study applied high-throughput TCRbeta sequencing to look at T cell clonal expansion in alopecia areata. In humans, TCRbeta sequencing was performed on scalp tissue and on sorted CD4+ and CD8+ peripheral blood T cells from healthy controls and from patients with patchy or totalis/universalis alopecia areata. Scalp clonality was compared across normal scalp (n=4), patchy alopecia areata scalp (n=8), and alopecia totalis/universalis scalp (n=8). RNA came from the PAXgene miRNA kit for fixed scalp, the miRNeasy kit for PBMCs, and the RNeasy kit for mouse skin. Amplification of TCRbeta CDR3 regions was done by immunoSEQ multiplex PCR using 35 Vbeta forward primers and 13 Jbeta reverse primers. General conclusions and limits of the study: Scalp TCR repertoire analysis is complicated because resident alphabeta T cells in normal human skin are also sequenced, whereas mouse skin is dominated by gammadelta T cells. Compared with normal scalp, lesional scalp, particularly in alopecia totalis/universalis, had higher clonality and more expanded CD8+ clones, which suggests antigenic drive. Compared with mice, TCR sequences shared between patients were less clear, possibly partly because of HLA diversity across the patient population.

Comments on this clone: Its antigen is unknown. No base-level quality is on record; no much larger clone is a single base apart. Other DNA sequences from this sample encode an identical CDR3 as well.

Library generation was performed with the immunoSEQ multiplex PCR assay. For TCR sequencing, RNA was extracted from every sample and reverse transcribed into cDNA to serve as template. SuperScript III was used for first-strand cDNA synthesis, primed with a 2:1 mix of oligo-dT and random hexamers. A synthetic immune receptor repertoire was used to measure amplification bias, and any remaining bias was corrected computationally. The paper's processing steps were these. Raw reads were preprocessed for error removal, and CDR3 was defined according to IMGT conventions as running from the conserved cysteine to phenylalanine. Clonality was calculated as 1 minus Shannon entropy normalized by log2 of the number of productive unique TCRs. Whether each scalp clone was CD4 or CD8 was inferred by checking scalp TCRbeta sequences against the CD4 and CD8 repertoires from sorted blood. TCRdb obtained this table from immuneACCESS and retained in-frame rearrangements with V and J assigned. These tables miss some clones; where compared with another copy, unresolved V genes account for less than half of the shortfall, and the remainder is unexplained. That table furnishes V, J and clone size, whereas the DNA furnished D and trimming. The sample table lists about 64,000 clones, about 40% of them with a count of one. The top ten hold about 53% of the sample.

Including the terminal cysteine and phenylalanine, the CDR3 comprises 14 residues. The kept DNA is CDR3 alone, 42 bases in frame from the first base. The junction shows trimming of 0 bases on V and 3 bases on J, plus 9 bases between the germline ends. According to the germline V gene (reference sequence), CDR1 reads GTSNPN and CDR2 reads SVGIG. From alopecia areata patients, peripheral blood was collected along with lesional scalp punch biopsies. After PBMCs were isolated by density centrifugation and stained for CD3, CD4 and CD8, a FACSAria was used to sort CD4+ and CD8+ T cells. Alopecia areata patients who were not treated were recruited through a multicenter biomarker study. Blood CD8+ T cells from 5 or 6 biomarker-study patients were further sorted into NKG2D-low and NKG2D-high fractions.

This clonotype was sampled from a human donor with alopecia areata. The rearranged segments are TRBV30 and TRBJ2-1; the D gene lacks a confident call. What was sequenced was NKG2D-low CD8+ T cells sorted from blood. This sample's cell subset or site label indicates: sorted CD8+ NKG2D-low blood T cells. The CDR3 in this case is CAWSVRGDYNEQFF. DNA sequence: TGTGCCTGGAGTGTCCGTGGGGACTACAATGAGCAGTTCTTC.